The entry below describes one T cell receptor beta chain. Its matching antigen is unknown. This entry comes from a study of T cell responses to AZD1222 COVID-19 vaccine. Study-level findings and limits: Repertoires were sampled only after the peak T cell response. After two AZD1222 doses, spike-specific TCR breadth and depth rose versus day 0. The study found vaccine-associated CD4 TCRs spanning spike, dominant at 160-218 and 743-854.

The repertoire was sequenced with immunoSEQ multiplex PCR; TCRdb's copy has only in-frame clones and lacks some. Found here are approximately 140,000 clones, 80% to 95% of them singletons; the top ten hold under 4%. This CDR3 region has 14 residues. Germline V gene sequence: CDR1 GTSNPN, CDR2 SVGIG (reference sequence). J gave up 4 bases and V 1 base, and 1 base lay outside the gene matches. The input for sequencing was peripheral blood, taken 28 days after the second AZD1222 dose. This sequence was found in an adult who received the AZD1222 COVID-19 vaccine. V usage is TRBV30 and J usage is TRBJ2-7; TRBD2 agrees at 13 bases. For the CDR3, the DNA is TGTGCCTGGAGTGGGACTAGCGGGAGATACGAGCAGTACTTC. It yields the protein CAWSGTSGRYEQYF.